This T cell receptor beta chain was sequenced during a study of cytomegalovirus exposure and HLA in healthy donors. The CDR3 runs to 15 residues. The junction had 9 bases not matched to a gene; V was cut back by 2 bases and J by 9 bases. From germline, CDR1 is MNHEY and CDR2 SVGAGI. There are a few counts of this clone. Vbeta (60) and Jbeta (13) primers were used in the PCR. The assay was immunoSEQ multiplex PCR, and TCRdb's table has in-frame clones only and misses some. The top ten hold about 4.6% of the sample, which has some 150,000 clones, around 80% seen once. The V call is TRBV6-5, the J call TRBJ1-5, with 8 bases aligning to TRBD1. Sequences were obtained from PBMCs. The receptor's source is a middle-aged man in good health and CMV-seronegative. DNA of the CDR3: TGTGCCAGCAGTTACACAGGGACAGGTCGTTGGCCCCAGCATTTT. Protein sequence: CASSYTGTGRWPQHF.